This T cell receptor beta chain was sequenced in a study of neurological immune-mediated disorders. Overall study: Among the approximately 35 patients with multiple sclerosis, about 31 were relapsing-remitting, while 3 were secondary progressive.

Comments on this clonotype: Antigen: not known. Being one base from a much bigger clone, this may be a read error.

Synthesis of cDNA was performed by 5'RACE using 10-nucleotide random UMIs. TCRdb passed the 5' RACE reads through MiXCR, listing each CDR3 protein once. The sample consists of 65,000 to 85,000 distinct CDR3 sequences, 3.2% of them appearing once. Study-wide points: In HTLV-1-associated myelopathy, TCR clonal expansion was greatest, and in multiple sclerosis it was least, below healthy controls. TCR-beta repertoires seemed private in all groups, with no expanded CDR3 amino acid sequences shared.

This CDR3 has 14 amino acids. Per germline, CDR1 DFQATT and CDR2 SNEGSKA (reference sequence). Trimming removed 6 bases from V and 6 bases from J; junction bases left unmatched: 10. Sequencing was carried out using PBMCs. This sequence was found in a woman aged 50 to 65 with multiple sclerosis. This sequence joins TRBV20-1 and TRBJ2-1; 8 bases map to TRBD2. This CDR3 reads CSAPAGGVSNEQFF. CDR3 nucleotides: TGCAGTGCCCCCGCCGGGGGGGTCAGCAATGAGCAGTTCTTC.